This TCR beta chain was found in a study of blood T cell repertoires in COVID-19. The V gene lost 2 bases and the J gene lost 6 bases, with 11 bases spanning the gap. There are 14 residues in the CDR3. From germline, CDR1 is SNHLY and CDR2 FYNNEI. TCRdb's copy holds only in-frame clones and misses some; the assay was immunoSEQ multiplex PCR. Found here are more than 300,000 clones, more than 75% of them singletons; the top ten hold about 1.2%. The source of this sequence is a woman aged 18 to 35 who had recovered from COVID-19. Sequencing was performed on PBMCs or T cells enriched from blood (not recorded which). This sequence joins TRBV2 and TRBJ1-5; a weak D match, TRBD1 (5 bases). The CDR3 spells CASSENQGAQPQHF. DNA of the CDR3: TGTGCCAGCAGTGAAAATCAAGGGGCTCAGCCCCAGCATTTT.